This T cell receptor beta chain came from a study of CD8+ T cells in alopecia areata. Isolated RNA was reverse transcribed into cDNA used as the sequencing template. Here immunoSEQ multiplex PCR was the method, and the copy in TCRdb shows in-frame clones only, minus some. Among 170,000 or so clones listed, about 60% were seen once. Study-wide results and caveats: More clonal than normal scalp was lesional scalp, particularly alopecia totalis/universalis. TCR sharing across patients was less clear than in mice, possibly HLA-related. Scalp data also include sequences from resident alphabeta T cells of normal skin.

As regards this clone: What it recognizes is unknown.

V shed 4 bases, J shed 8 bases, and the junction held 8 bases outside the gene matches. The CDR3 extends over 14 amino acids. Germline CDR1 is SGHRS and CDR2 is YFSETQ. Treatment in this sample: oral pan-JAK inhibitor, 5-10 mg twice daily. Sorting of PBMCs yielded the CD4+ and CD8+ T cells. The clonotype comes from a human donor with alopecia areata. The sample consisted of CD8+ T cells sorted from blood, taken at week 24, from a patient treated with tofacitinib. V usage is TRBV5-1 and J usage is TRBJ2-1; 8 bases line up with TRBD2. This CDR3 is CASSPGGPSDEQFF. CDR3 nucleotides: TGCGCCAGCAGCCCGGGGGGGCCATCGGATGAGCAGTTCTTC.